The present T cell receptor (beta chain) was sequenced within a study of post-analysis software for immune sequencing data. Unique-molecular-identifier-tagged TCR beta cDNA libraries were used. T cells, about 0.9 to 11 million of them, yielded approximately 500,000 cDNA molecules. From the PCR reads, TCRdb called clonotypes with MiXCR, one entry per CDR3 protein. The repertoire includes hundreds of thousands of distinct CDR3 sequences, about 44% of them detected once, and roughly 1.7% sits in the top ten. As to this clonotype: The antigen is undetermined.

Germline V CDR1 and CDR2: SQVTM, ANQGSEA. V was clipped by 5 bases and J by 2 bases, with 8 bases between them. The CDR3 sequence is 12 residues long. General observations from the study: With F measure, samples from one preparation batch clustered together strongly. Relative to controls, patients had 4 or 5 TRBV segments at higher frequency, with TRBV5-6, TRBV5-1 and TRBV20-1 among these.

This chain links TRBV29-1 with TRBJ2-3; D gene uncertain. The receptor's source is a girl aged 5-17 years with multiple sclerosis. The sequenced sample consisted of blood. CDR3 bases: TGCAGCGTTCCTCTAGACACAGATACGCAGTATTTT. It translates to CSVPLDTDTQYF.